The 18 T cell receptor beta chains presented below share a single source sample, sequenced in a study of cytomegalovirus exposure and HLA in healthy donors (dated by TCRdb to 2017 to 2019). The library was produced with the immunoSEQ multiplex PCR assay. For the multiplex PCR, a mixture combining 60 forward primers for TCR Vbeta segments and 13 reverse primers for TCR Jbeta segments was used. As stored in TCRdb, this immuneACCESS dataset retains in-frame rearrangements with V and J assigned. A fraction of the clones does not appear; measured against another copy, unresolved V genes explain less than half of the discrepancy, and the remainder lacks a known reason. The sample yields fewer than 250,000 clones; approximately 87% were counted once. Of the sample, over 1% falls within the top ten clones. Sequencing was done on a sample of PBMCs. Every receptor here comes from a young man in good health and CMV-seronegative.

The chain uses TRBV6-5 and TRBJ2-5; D remains ambiguous. CDR1 is MNHEY, CDR2 SVGAGI, per germline. Trimming removed 2 bases from V and 0 bases from J, with 7 bases in between. CDR3 length: 14 amino acids. The DNA for the CDR3 is TGTGCCAGCAGTTACACGGGTTACCAAGAGACCCAGTACTTC. This gives the protein CASSYTGYQETQYF.

V and J are TRBV7-2 and TRBJ2-5; TRBD2 matches 7 bases. V lost 1 base and J lost 7; bases outside the gene matches: 12. In germline, CDR1 is SGHTA, CDR2 FQGNSA. The CDR3 contains 16 residues. The CDR3 bases are TGTGCCAGCAGCTTAGAAATCGTGGGGGGGGAGCGGACCCAGTACTTC. Its translation: CASSLEIVGGERTQYF.

This clone was counted a single time. The J gene is TRBJ2-1, the V gene TRBV29-1; D might be TRBD1 (9 bases). The V gene lost 5 bases and the J gene lost 0 bases, with 32 bases spanning the gap. The CDR3 is 21 amino acids. Germline V gene data show CDR1 as SQVTM and CDR2 as ANQGSEA. The CDR3 DNA sequence: TGCAGCGTTCTGGGACAGGGCGGTTCGGCGGGAGGCCCGTCCTCCTACAATGAGCAGTTCTTC. The encoded protein is CSVLGQGGSAGGPSSYNEQFF.

This clone came up a few times. Here the CDR3 reads CASAGWNEQFF. CDR3 bases: TGTGCCAGCGCGGGTTGGAATGAGCAGTTCTTC. The rearrangement uses TRBV28 and TRBJ2-1, with a tentative D call TRBD2 (5 bases). Trimming took 8 bases from V and 7 from J, leaving 9 bases between them. This CDR3 is built from 11 residues. Germline V gives CDR1 MDHEN, CDR2 SYDVKM.

The CDR3 here is CASSGDRGTETQYF. The CDR3 DNA follows: TGTGCCAGCAGTGGGGACAGGGGGACGGAGACCCAGTACTTC. The V and J genes are TRBV6-1 and TRBJ2-5; TRBD1 matches at 11 bases. The trim removed 4 bases at V and 5 bases at J, leaving 3 bases unmatched. CDR1 is MNHNS and CDR2 is SASEGT in the germline V gene. The CDR3 has 14 residues.

The CDR3 is CATSRSGFAQHF. CDR3 DNA sequence: TGTGCCACCAGCAGATCAGGGTTTGCCCAGCATTTT. The chain has TRBV15 and TRBJ1-5; a possible D gene is TRBD1 (5 bases). Deletions cut 2 bases from V and 11 bases from J, with 10 bases between. CDR3 length: 12 residues. Per germline, CDR1 LNHNV and CDR2 YYDKDF (reference sequence).

This clone is a singleton in its sample. The rearrangement links TRBV27 to TRBJ2-1; D is unclear. This CDR3 is 11 amino acids long. Germline V gene lookup returns CDR1 MNHEY and CDR2 SMNVEV (reference sequence). V gave up 10 bases and J gave up 7 bases, with 11 bases separating them. The CDR3 bases are TGTGCCACAGAGGCCTGGAATGAGCAGTTCTTC. It translates to CATEAWNEQFF.

J is TRBJ2-2 and V is TRBV28; a weak D match, TRBD2 (7 bases). The CDR3 extends over 15 amino acids. Trimming removed 7 bases from V and 7 bases from J, with 19 bases in between. The germline gives CDR1 MDHEN, CDR2 SYDVKM. CDR3 in DNA: TGTGCCAGCACCCGCAGAGGGGGGGCTATCGGGGAGCTGTTTTTT. Protein sequence: CASTRRGGAIGELFF. Variable domain in full (rest from reference TRBV28 and TRBJ2-2): DVKVTQSSRYLVKRTGEKVFLECVQDMDHENMFWYRQDPGLGLRLIYFSYDVKMKEKGDIPEGYSVSREKKERFSLILESASTNQTSMYLCASTRRGGAIGELFFGEGSRLTVL.

This rearrangement joins TRBV11-2 to TRBJ2-7; D may be TRBD1 (6 bases). The CDR3 is 14 amino acids. Trimming removed 8 bases from V and 1 base from J, with 15 bases in between. From germline, CDR1 is SGHAT and CDR2 FQNNGV. In DNA, the CDR3 is TGTGCCAGCGGAACAGGGTGGGGATCCTACGAGCAGTACTTC. Its protein is CASGTGWGSYEQYF.

The CDR3 DNA sequence: TGTGCCAGCAGCTTAAATCGGGGTTATTCCTACAATGAGCAGTTCTTC. This gives the protein CASSLNRGYSYNEQFF. The chain employs TRBV7-6 and TRBJ2-1, with D maybe TRBD2 (5 bases). The V gene's germline CDR1 is SGHVS and CDR2 FNYEAQ. The CDR3 is made up of 16 amino acids. V lost 2 bases and J 1 base, leaving 12 bases between the germline ends. Complete variable domain (other parts from reference TRBV7-6 and TRBJ2-1): GAGVSQSPRYKVTKRGQDVALRCDPISGHVSLYWYRQALGQGPEFLTYFNYEAQQDKSGLPNDRFSAERPEGSISTLTIQRTEQRDSAMYRCASSLNRGYSYNEQFFGPGTRLTVL.

V and J are TRBV11-2 and TRBJ2-1, with D possibly matching TRBD2 (6 bases). Germline CDR1 and CDR2: SGHAT and FQNNGV. CDR3 length: 15 residues. V lost 5 bases and J lost 0, with 11 bases in between. CDR3 amino acids: CASSNSGSSYNEQFF. The CDR3 DNA is TGTGCCAGCAGCAATAGCGGAAGCTCCTACAATGAGCAGTTCTTC.

The rearrangement joins TRBV28 to TRBJ1-1, with a tentative D call TRBD1 (5 bases). V was shortened by 2 bases and J by 5 bases, with 18 bases between the two germline ends. In germline, CDR1 is MDHEN, CDR2 SYDVKM. This CDR3 has 16 residues. CDR3 region: CASSLGRGGIRTEAFF. In nucleotides, the CDR3 is TGTGCCAGCAGTTTAGGAAGGGGAGGTATTCGGACTGAAGCTTTCTTT. The full variable domain, completed using reference TRBV28 and TRBJ1-1, is DVKVTQSSRYLVKRTGEKVFLECVQDMDHENMFWYRQDPGLGLRLIYFSYDVKMKEKGDIPEGYSVSREKKERFSLILESASTNQTSMYLCASSLGRGGIRTEAFFGQGTRLTVV.

This sequence joins TRBV14 and TRBJ2-7; D is uncertain. The V and J ends lost 3 bases and 3 bases respectively, with 15 bases between them. CDR1 and CDR2 (germline): SGHDN, FVKESK. The CDR3 length is 15 residues. CDR3 bases: TGTGCCAGCAGCCAGTACCAGTACGAAATCTACGAGCAGTACTTC. Protein sequence: CASSQYQYEIYEQYF.

The chain couples TRBV19 to TRBJ1-5, with 9 bases matching TRBD1. There are 16 residues in the CDR3. From germline, CDR1 is LNHDA and CDR2 SQIVND (reference sequence). V lost 5 bases and J lost 4; bases outside the gene matches: 9. CDR3 DNA sequence: TGTGCCAGTAGTTCTCCTCCCGGGACAGGGAATCAGCCCCAGCATTTT. This encodes CASSSPPGTGNQPQHF.

V and J are TRBV6-1 and TRBJ2-7; 7 bases line up with TRBD2. This CDR3 has 14 residues. V shed 5 bases, J shed 3 bases, and the junction held 7 bases outside the gene matches. Germline assignment: CDR1 MNHNS and CDR2 SASEGT. CDR3 bases: TGTGCCAGCAGTCCAAGCGGGGCCTTCTACGAGCAGTACTTC. It translates to CASSPSGAFYEQYF.

V and J are TRBV18 and TRBJ1-5; perhaps TRBD1 as D (5 bases). Trimming stripped 4 bases from V and 0 bases from J, with 19 bases between. CDR1 and CDR2 (germline): KGHSH, LQKENI. This CDR3 is 18 amino acids long. CDR3 in amino acids: CASSRRQNSLYSNQPQHF. DNA of the CDR3: TGTGCCAGCTCACGGAGACAGAATTCTTTATATAGCAATCAGCCCCAGCATTTT.

This chain uses TRBV10-1 with TRBJ2-3; 9 bases are shared with TRBD2. Germline CDR1 is WNHNN and CDR2 is SYGVQD (reference sequence). There are 15 residues in the CDR3. Unmatched junction bases numbered 5, after V lost 3 bases and J lost 4 bases. In DNA form, the CDR3 reads TGCGCCAGCAGTGAAGGGGGCGGGGGGGCAGATACGCAGTATTTT. It translates to CASSEGGGGADTQYF.

The chain carries TRBV19 and TRBJ2-7, with a weak D call TRBD1 (5 bases). Germline CDR1 is LNHDA and CDR2 is SQIVND (reference sequence). V lost 2 bases to trimming and J lost 6 bases, with 8 bases between them. CDR3 length equals 12 residues. CDR3 bases: TGTGCCAGTAGTATAAGGGGCGGCGAGCAGTACTTC. This translates into CASSIRGGEQYF.